This T cell receptor beta chain was observed in a study of CD8+CD57+ T cells in acquired aplastic anemia. Study as a whole: CD4+ and CD8+ cells, once sorted, gave DNA averaging around 3.4 ug.

Findings and caveats of the study: Patients shared twenty-nine CD8+ CDR3 sequences with controls.

Notes on this clonotype: Its antigen remains unknown. One end of the junction fails to match germline, which may point to a read error.

Both TCR beta VDJ combination and CDR3 sequence profiling were carried out. Genomic DNA was the template for this profiling. TCRdb processed the reads anew with MiXCR; each CDR3 protein has one entry. The data hold some 170,000 distinct CDR3 sequences, with around 60% observed a single time. Individuals selected for sequencing had exhibited CD8+CD57+ cell expansion on flow cytometry. Germline lookup yields CDR1 SNHLY and CDR2 FYNNEI. This CDR3 spans 18 amino acids. The material sequenced was sorted CD4+, CD8+, or CD8+CD57+ T cells (not recorded which) from PBMCs. The chain couples TRBV2 to TRBJ2-2, with 11 bases aligning to TRBD2. The origin of this receptor is a human donor with aplastic anemia. As DNA, the CDR3 is TGTGCCAGCTCGGAACACCATAGCGGGAGGGGTAGCACCGGGGAGCTGTTTTTC. Protein sequence: CASSEHHSGRGSTGELFF. Based on the CDR3 plus reference TRBV2 and TRBJ2-2, the full variable domain is EPEVTQTPSHQVTQMGQEVILRCVPISNHLYFYWYRQILGQKVEFLVSFYNNEISEKSEIFDDQFSVERPDGSNFTLKIRSTKLEDSAMYFCASSEHHSGRGSTGELFFGEGSRLTVL.